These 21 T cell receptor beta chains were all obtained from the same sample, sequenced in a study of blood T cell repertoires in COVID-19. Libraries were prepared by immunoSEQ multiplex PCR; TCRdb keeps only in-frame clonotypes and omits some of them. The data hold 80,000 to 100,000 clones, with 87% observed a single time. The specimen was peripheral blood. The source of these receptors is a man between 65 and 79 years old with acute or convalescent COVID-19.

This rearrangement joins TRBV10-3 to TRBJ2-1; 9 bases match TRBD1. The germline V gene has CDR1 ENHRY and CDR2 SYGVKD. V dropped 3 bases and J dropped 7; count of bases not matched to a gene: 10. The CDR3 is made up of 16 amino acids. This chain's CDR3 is CAISDGGTGNLNEQFF. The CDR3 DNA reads TGTGCCATCAGTGACGGCGGGACAGGGAATTTGAATGAGCAGTTCTTC.

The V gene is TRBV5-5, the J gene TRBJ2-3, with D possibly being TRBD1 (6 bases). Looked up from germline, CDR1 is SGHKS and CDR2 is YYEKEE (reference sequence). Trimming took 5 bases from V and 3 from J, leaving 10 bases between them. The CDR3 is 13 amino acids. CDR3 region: CASRPGQTDTQYF. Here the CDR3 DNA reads TGTGCCAGCAGACCTGGACAGACAGATACGCAGTATTTT.

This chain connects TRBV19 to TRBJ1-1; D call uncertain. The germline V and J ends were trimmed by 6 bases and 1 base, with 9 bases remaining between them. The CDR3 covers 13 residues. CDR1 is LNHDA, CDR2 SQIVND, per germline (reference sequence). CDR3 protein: CASSTVGNTEAFF. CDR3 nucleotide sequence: TGTGCCAGTAGCACAGTGGGGAACACTGAAGCTTTCTTT.

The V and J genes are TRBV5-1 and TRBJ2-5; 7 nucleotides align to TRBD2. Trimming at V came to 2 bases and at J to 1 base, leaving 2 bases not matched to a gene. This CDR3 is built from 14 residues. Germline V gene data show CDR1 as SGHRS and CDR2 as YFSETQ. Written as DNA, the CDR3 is TGCGCCAGCAGCTTCGCTAGCGGCCAAGAGACCCAGTACTTC. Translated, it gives CASSFASGQETQYF. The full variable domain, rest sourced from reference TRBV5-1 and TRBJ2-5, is KAGVTQTPRYLIKTRGQQVTLSCSPISGHRSVSWYQQTPGQGLQFLFEYFSETQRNKGNFPGRFSGRQFSNSRSEMNVSTLELGDSALYLCASSFASGQETQYFGPGTRLLVL.

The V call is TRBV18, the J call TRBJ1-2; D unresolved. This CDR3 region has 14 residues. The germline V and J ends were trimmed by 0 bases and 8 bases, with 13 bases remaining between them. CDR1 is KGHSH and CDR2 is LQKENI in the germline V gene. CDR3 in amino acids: CASSPPSEAGGYTF. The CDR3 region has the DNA TGTGCCAGCTCACCACCTTCCGAGGCTGGGGGCTACACCTTC.

CDR3 amino acids: CASSFLGQETQYF. In DNA form, the CDR3 reads TGCGCCAGCAGCTTTCTAGGACAAGAGACCCAGTACTTC. The rearrangement uses TRBV5-1 and TRBJ2-5; D gene uncertain. The CDR3 has 13 amino acids. The V gene lost 2 bases and the J gene lost 2 bases, with 7 bases spanning the gap. Germline V gene sequence: CDR1 SGHRS, CDR2 YFSETQ.

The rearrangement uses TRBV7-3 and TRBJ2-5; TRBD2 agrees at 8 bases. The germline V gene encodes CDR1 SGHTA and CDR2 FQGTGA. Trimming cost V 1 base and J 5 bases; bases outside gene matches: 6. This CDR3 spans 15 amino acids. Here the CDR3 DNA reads TGTGCCAGCAGCTTAATAGCGGGGAGCGTCGAGACCCAGTACTTC. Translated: CASSLIAGSVETQYF. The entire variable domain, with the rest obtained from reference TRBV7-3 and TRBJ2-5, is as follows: GAGVSQTPSNKVTEKGKYVELRCDPISGHTALYWYRQSLGQGPEFLIYFQGTGAADDSGLPNDRFFAVRPEGSVSTLKIQRTERGDSAVYLCASSLIAGSVETQYFGPGTRLLVL.

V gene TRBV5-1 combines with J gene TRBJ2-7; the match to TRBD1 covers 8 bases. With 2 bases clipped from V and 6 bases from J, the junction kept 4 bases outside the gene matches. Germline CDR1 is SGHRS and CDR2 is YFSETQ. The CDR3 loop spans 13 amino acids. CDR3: CASSLNTGGEQYV. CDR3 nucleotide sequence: TGCGCCAGCAGCTTAAATACAGGGGGCGAGCAGTACGTC.

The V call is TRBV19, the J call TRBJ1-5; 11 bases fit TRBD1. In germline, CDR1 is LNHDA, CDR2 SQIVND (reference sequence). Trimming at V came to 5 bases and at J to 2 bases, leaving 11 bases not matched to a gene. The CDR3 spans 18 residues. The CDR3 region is CASSLGQGALYGNQPQHF. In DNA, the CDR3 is TGTGCCAGTAGTTTAGGACAGGGGGCCCTATATGGCAATCAGCCCCAGCATTTT.

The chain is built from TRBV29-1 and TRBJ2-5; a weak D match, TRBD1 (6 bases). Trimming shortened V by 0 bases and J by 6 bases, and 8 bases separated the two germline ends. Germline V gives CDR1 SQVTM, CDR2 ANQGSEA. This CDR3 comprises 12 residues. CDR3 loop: CSVEDRGQTQYF. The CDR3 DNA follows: TGCAGCGTTGAAGACAGGGGCCAGACCCAGTACTTC.

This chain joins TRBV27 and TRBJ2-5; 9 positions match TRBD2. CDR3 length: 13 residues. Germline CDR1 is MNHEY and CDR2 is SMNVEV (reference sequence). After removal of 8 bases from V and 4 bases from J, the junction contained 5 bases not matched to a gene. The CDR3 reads CASGGAGGETQYF. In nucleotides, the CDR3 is TGTGCCAGCGGGGGAGCGGGGGGAGAGACCCAGTACTTC.

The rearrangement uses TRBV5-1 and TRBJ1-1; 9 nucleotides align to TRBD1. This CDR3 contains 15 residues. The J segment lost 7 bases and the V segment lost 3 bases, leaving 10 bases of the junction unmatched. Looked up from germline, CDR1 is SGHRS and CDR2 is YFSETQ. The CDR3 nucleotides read TGCGCCAGCAGCTCGGCCCCGGGACAGGGACTTGAAGCTTTCTTT. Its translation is CASSSAPGQGLEAFF.

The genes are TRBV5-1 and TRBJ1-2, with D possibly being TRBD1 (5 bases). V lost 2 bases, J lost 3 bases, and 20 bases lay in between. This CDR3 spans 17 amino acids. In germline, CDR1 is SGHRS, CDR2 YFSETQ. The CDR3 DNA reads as TGCGCCAGCAGCTTAGCTATAACGGCGATGACAGACTATGGCTACACCTTC. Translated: CASSLAITAMTDYGYTF.

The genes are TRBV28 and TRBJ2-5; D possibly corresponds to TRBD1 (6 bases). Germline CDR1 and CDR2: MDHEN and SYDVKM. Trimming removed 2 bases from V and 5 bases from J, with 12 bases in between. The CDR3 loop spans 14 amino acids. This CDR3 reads CASSLVGAKETQYF. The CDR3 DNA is TGTGCCAGCAGTTTAGTGGGGGCGAAGGAGACCCAGTACTTC. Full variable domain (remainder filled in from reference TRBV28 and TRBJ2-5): DVKVTQSSRYLVKRTGEKVFLECVQDMDHENMFWYRQDPGLGLRLIYFSYDVKMKEKGDIPEGYSVSREKKERFSLILESASTNQTSMYLCASSLVGAKETQYFGPGTRLLVL.

The CDR3 region has the DNA TGTGCCAGCAGCTTGTCATTCGTTAGCAATGAGCAGTTCTTC. Encoded protein: CASSLSFVSNEQFF. J is TRBJ2-1 and V is TRBV5-4; D not resolved. This CDR3 region has 14 residues. V gave up 1 base and J gave up 6 bases, with 11 bases separating them. Germline V gene lookup returns CDR1 SGHNT and CDR2 YYREEE (reference sequence).

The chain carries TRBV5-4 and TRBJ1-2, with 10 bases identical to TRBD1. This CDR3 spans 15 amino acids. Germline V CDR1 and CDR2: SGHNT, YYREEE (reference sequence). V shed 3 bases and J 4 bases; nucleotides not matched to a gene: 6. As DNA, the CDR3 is TGTGCCAGCAGCTCGGGGACAGGGGCCATCTATGGCTACACCTTC. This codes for CASSSGTGAIYGYTF.

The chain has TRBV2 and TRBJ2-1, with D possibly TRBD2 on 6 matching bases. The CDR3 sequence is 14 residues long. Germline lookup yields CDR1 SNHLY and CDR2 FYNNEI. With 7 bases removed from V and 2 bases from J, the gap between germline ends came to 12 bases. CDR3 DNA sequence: TGTGCCAGCATGGAGGAGGGCGCCTACAATGAGCAGTTCTTC. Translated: CASMEEGAYNEQFF.

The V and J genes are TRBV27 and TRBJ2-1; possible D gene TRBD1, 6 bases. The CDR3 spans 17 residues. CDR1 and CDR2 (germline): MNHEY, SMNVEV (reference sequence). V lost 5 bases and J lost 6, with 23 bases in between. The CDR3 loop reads CASSPSPHRAGLNEQFF. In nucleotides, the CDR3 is TGTGCCAGCAGTCCATCCCCTCACAGGGCAGGGCTCAATGAGCAGTTCTTC.

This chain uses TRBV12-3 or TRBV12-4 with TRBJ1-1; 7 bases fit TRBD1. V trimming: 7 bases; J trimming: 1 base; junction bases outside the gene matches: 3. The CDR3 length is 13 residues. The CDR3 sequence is CASNRGENTEAFF. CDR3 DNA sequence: TGTGCCAGCAACAGGGGCGAGAACACTGAAGCTTTCTTT.

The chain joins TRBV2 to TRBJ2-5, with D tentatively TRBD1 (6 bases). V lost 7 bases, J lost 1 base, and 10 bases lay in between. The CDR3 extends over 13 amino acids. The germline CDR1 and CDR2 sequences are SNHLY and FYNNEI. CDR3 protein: CASIGTSQETQYF. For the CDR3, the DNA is TGTGCCAGCATCGGGACAAGCCAAGAGACCCAGTACTTC.

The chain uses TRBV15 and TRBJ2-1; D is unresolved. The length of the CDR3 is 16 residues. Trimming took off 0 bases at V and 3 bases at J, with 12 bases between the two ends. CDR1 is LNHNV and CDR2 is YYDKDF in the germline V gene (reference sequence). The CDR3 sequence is CATSRDYSQNYNEQFF. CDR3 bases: TGTGCCACCAGCAGAGATTACAGTCAGAACTACAATGAGCAGTTCTTC. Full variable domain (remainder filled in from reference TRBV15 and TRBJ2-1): DAMVIQNPRYQVTQFGKPVTLSCSQTLNHNVMYWYQQKSSQAPKLLFHYYDKDFNNEADTPDNFQSRRPNTSFCFLDIRSPGLGDTAMYLCATSRDYSQNYNEQFFGPGTRLTVL.